These 9 T cell receptor beta chains were sequenced from one sample in a study of low-dose radiotherapy and immunotherapy resistance in tumors (dated by TCRdb to about 2022). First-strand cDNA was synthesized with Superscript III and a set of TRAV- and TRBV-specific primers, covering both TCRalpha and TCRbeta chains. TCRs were amplified with Phusion for roughly 20 PCR cycles using a constant-region primer together with the adapter attached to the V primers. TCRdb trimmed public reads at Q25 via fastp, called clones via MiXCR and kept in-frame beta chains. Each entry merges the rows of one CDR3 protein and shows their most common DNA and genes. This sample comprises approximately 11,000 distinct CDR3 sequences, about 51% of them detected only once. Clones ranked in the top ten supply about 8% of the sample. Receptors originate from a human donor with advanced metastatic prostate, ovarian, gallbladder or colorectal cancer (not recorded which). This table probably holds off-target reads from a library built for another chain.

This clonotype was picked up a small number of times. V gene TRBV9 combines with J gene TRBJ2-1, with TRBD2 matching 9 bases. Losses at the gene ends were 0 bases for V and 4 bases for J; bases not matched to a gene: 5. The CDR3 length is 16 residues. Germline assignment: CDR1 SGDLS and CDR2 YYNGEE. The CDR3 nucleotides are TGTGCCAGCAGCGTAGCTAGCGGGGCAGGTTACAATGAGCAGTTCTTC. This sequence encodes CASSVASGAGYNEQFF.

The sample holds a few counts of this clonotype. This chain joins TRBV18 and TRBJ2-5, with D unclear. The CDR3 is 16 amino acids. Germline V gene lookup returns CDR1 KGHSH and CDR2 LQKENI. Trimming shortened V by 3 bases and J by 2 bases, and 16 bases separated the two germline ends. In DNA form, the CDR3 reads TGTGCCAGCTCACCTTCGCTTCAGAATTCTCAAGAGACCCAGTACTTC. This sequence encodes CASSPSLQNSQETQYF.

This chain links TRBV2 with TRBJ1-5; no clear D gene. Trimming shortened V by 2 bases and J by 0 bases, and 8 bases separated the two germline ends. CDR3 size: 15 residues. CDR1 SNHLY and CDR2 FYNNEI come from the germline V gene. CDR3 in DNA: TGTGCCAGCAGTGAAACGACAACTAGCAATCAGCCCCAGCATTTT. Protein: CASSETTTSNQPQHF.

The gene calls are TRBV9 and TRBJ2-7; 8 bases are shared with TRBD2. V lost 0 bases and J lost 2; bases outside the gene matches: 4. The CDR3 is 15 amino acids. Germline V CDR1 and CDR2: SGDLS, YYNGEE. CDR3 nucleotide sequence: TGTGCCAGCAGCGTAGGGAGCGGGAGCCCCTACGAGCAGTACTTC. Translating it yields CASSVGSGSPYEQYF.

The V gene is TRBV11-2, the J gene TRBJ2-5, with D hard to call. Trimming removed 4 bases from V and 4 bases from J, with 4 bases in between. The CDR3 contains 11 residues. Germline V lookup: CDR1 SGHAT, CDR2 FQNNGV. In DNA form, the CDR3 reads TGTGCCAGCAGCTCGACAGAGACCCAGTACTTC. This encodes CASSSTETQYF.

This clonotype was recorded once. This chain joins TRBV9 and TRBJ2-5, with 7 bases lining up with TRBD1. The CDR3 spans 15 residues. V dropped 4 bases and J dropped 0; count of bases not matched to a gene: 6. The germline V gene has CDR1 SGDLS and CDR2 YYNGEE. The CDR3 nucleotides read TGTGCCAGCAGCCCGGACAGGTATTACCAAGAGACCCAGTACTTC. Translation gives CASSPDRYYQETQYF.

The chain uses TRBV2 and TRBJ2-7; possible D gene TRBD2, 7 bases. In germline, CDR1 is SNHLY, CDR2 FYNNEI. With 8 bases removed from V and 5 bases from J, the gap between germline ends came to 10 bases. The length of the CDR3 is 11 residues. The CDR3 sequence is CASLRGHEQYF. Here the CDR3 DNA reads TGTGCCAGCCTGCGGGGGCACGAGCAGTACTTC.

J is TRBJ2-7 and V is TRBV6-1; D possibly corresponds to TRBD1 (5 bases). The V and J ends lost 6 bases and 6 bases respectively, with 18 bases between them. CDR1 is MNHNS, CDR2 SASEGT, per germline. The CDR3 has 14 amino acids. Written as DNA, the CDR3 is TGTGCCAGCAGACAGGCAGATATATCGGGCGAGCAGTACTTC. It translates to CASRQADISGEQYF.

The V call is TRBV28, the J call TRBJ1-5, with no clear D. Germline CDR1 MDHEN, CDR2 SYDVKM. The CDR3 totals 15 residues. Trimming shortened V by 7 bases and J by 2 bases, and 15 bases separated the two germline ends. The CDR3 reads CASTRDSLGNQPQHF. CDR3 in DNA: TGTGCCAGCACCAGAGACTCGCTAGGCAATCAGCCCCAGCATTTT.